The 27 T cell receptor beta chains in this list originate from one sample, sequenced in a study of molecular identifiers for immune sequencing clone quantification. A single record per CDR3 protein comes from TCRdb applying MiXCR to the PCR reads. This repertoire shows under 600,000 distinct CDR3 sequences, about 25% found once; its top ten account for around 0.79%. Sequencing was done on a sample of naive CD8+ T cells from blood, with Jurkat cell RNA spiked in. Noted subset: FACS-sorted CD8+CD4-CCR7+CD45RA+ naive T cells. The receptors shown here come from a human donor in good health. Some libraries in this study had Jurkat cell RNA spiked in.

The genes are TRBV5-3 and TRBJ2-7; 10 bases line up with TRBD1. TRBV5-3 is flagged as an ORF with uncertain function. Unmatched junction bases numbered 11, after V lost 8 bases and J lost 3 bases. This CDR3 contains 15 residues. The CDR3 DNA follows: TGTGCCAGCAGTCCAAGGGGGGACAGGGGCTACGAGCAGTACTTC. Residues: CASSPRGDRGYEQYF.

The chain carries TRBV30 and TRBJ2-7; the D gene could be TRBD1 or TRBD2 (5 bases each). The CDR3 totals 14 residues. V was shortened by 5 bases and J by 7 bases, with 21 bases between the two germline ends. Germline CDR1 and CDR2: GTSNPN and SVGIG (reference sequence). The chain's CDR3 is CAWGTGPALAEQYF. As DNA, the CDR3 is TGTGCCTGGGGGACCGGCCCCGCTCTCGCGGAGCAGTACTTC.

The chain's CDR3 is CSVEILENSVGYGYTF. The CDR3 nucleotides read TGCAGCGTTGAAATCTTAGAGAACTCAGTGGGATATGGCTACACCTTC. The V and J genes are TRBV29-1 and TRBJ1-2, with no clear D. Trimming left V 2 bases short and J 5 bases short, with 21 bases between. The length of the CDR3 is 16 residues. Germline lookup yields CDR1 SQVTM and CDR2 ANQGSEA.

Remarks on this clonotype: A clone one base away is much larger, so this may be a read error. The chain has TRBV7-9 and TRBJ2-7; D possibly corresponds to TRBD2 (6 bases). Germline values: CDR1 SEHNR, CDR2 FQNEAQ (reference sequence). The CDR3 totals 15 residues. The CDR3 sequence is CAGSTNLAELGEQYF. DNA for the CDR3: TGTGCCGGCAGCACCAACTTAGCGGAGTTGGGCGAGCAGTACTTC.

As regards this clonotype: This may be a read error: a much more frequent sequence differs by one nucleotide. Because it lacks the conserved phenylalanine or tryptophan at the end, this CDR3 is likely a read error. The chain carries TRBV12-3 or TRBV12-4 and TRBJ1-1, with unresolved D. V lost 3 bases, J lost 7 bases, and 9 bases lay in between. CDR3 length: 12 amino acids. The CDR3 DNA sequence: TGTGCCAGCAGTTTCTGGACCCTTGAAGCTTTCTAT. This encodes CASSFWTLEAFY.

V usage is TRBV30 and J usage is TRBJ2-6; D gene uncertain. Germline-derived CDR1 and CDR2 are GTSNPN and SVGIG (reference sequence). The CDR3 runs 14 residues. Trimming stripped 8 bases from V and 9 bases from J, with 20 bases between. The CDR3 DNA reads TGTGCCGTACAAGGTTTATCCGGAAACAACGTCCTGACTTTC. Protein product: CAVQGLSGNNVLTF.

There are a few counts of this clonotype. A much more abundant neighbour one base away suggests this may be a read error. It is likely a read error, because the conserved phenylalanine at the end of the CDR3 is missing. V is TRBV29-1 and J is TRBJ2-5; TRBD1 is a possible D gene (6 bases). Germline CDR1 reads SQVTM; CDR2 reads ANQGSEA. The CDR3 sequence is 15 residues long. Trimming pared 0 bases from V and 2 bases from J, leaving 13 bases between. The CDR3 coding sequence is TGCAGCGTTGAAGAAATGGGGGCAGGACAAGAGACCCAGTACCTC. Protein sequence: CSVEEMGAGQETQYL.

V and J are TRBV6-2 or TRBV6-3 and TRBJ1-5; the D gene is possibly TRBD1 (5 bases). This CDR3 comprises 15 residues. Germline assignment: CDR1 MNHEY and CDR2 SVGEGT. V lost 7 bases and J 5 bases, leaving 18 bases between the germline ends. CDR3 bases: TGTGCCAGCACCTCCAGGGAGAGTCTTCATCAGCCCCAGCATTTT. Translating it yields CASTSRESLHQPQHF.

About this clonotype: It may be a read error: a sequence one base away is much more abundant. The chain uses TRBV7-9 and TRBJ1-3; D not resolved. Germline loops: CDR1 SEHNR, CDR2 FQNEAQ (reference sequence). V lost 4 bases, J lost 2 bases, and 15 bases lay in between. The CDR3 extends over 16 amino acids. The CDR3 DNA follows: TGTGCCAGCAGCTATTTGGACCACACGGCTGGAAACACCATATATTTT. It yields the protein CASSYLDHTAGNTIYF.

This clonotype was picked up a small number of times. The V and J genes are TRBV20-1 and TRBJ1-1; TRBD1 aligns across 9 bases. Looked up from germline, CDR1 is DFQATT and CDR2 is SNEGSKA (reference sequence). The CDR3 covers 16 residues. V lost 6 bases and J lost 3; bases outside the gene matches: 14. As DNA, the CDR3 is TGCAGTGCCCCCAACCTCCCGGGACAGGGCCACACTGAAGCTTTCTTT. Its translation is CSAPNLPGQGHTEAFF.

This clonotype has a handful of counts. The CDR3: CSVVLPGSYGYTF. CDR3 DNA: TGCAGCGTTGTTTTACCGGGAAGCTATGGCTACACCTTC. The chain combines TRBV29-1 with TRBJ1-2, with D hard to call. Trimming took off 4 bases at V and 4 bases at J, with 13 bases between the two ends. Germline V CDR1 and CDR2: SQVTM, ANQGSEA. This CDR3 comprises 13 residues.

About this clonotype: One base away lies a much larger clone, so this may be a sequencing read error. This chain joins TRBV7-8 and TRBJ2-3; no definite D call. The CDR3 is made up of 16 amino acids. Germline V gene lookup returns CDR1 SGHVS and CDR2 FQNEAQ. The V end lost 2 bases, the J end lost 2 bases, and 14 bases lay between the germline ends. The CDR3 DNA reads TGTGCCAGCAGCTTAACAGAGGCCCTATCCACAGATACGCAGTATTTT. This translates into CASSLTEALSTDTQYF.

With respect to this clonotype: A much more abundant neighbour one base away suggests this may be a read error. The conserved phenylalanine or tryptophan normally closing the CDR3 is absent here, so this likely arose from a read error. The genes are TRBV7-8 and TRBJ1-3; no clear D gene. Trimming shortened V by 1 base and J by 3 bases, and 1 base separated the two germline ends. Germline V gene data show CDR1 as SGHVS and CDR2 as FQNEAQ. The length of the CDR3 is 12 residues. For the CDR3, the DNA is TGTGCCAGCAGCTTAGGTGGAAACACCATATATTGT. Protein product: CASSLGGNTIYC.

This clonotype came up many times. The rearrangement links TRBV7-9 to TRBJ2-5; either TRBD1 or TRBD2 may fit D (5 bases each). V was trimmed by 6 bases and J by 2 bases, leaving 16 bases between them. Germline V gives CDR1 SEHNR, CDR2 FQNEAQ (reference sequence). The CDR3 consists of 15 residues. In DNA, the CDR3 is TGTGCCAGCAGTGGACCCCGGGACCGGCAAGAGACCCAGTACTTC. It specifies CASSGPRDRQETQYF.

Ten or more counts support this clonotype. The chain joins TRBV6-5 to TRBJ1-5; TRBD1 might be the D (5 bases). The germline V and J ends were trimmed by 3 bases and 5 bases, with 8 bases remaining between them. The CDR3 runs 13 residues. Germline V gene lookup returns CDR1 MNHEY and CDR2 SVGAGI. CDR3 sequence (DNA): TGTGCCAGCAGTTATGGCAGGGATCAGCCCCAGCATTTT. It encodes CASSYGRDQPQHF.

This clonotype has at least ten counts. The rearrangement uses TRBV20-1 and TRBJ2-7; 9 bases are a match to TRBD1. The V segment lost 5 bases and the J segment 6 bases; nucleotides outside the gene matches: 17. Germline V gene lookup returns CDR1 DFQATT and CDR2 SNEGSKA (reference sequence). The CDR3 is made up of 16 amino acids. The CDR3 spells CSALSRDRAMVSEQYF. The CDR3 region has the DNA TGCAGTGCTCTAAGCCGGGACAGGGCTATGGTCTCCGAGCAGTACTTC.

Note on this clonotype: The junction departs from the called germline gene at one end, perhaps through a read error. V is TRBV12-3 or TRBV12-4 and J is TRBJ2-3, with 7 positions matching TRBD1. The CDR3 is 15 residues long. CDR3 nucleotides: TGTGCCGGCAGTTTCACAGGGGAGTTCACAGATACGCAGTATTTT. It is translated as CAGSFTGEFTDTQYF.

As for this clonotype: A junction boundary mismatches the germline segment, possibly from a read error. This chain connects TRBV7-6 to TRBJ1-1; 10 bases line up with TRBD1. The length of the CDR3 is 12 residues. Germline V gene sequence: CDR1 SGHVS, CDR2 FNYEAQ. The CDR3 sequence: CASGLGTGEAFF. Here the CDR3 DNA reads TGTGCCAGCGGCTTAGGGACAGGGGAGGCTTTCTTT.

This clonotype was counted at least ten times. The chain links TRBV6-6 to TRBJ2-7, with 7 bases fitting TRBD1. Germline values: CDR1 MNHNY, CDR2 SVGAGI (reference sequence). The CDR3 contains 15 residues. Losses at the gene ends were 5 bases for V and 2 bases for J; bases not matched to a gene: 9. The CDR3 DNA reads TGTGCCAGCAGTCCGCTGACAGGGCGTACCTACGAGCAGTACTTC. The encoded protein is CASSPLTGRTYEQYF.

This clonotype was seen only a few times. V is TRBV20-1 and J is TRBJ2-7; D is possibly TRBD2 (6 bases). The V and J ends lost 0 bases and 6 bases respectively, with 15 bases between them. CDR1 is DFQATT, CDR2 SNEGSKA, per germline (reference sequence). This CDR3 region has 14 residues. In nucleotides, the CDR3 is TGCAGTGCTAGAGACCGACTAGTTTTGGGCGAGCAGTACTTC. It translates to CSARDRLVLGEQYF.

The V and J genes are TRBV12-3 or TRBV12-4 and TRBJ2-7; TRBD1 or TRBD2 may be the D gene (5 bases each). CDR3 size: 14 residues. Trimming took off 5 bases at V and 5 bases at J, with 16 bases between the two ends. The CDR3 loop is CASSPGTDLHEQYF. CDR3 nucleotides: TGTGCCAGCAGTCCCGGGACGGACCTCCACGAGCAGTACTTC.

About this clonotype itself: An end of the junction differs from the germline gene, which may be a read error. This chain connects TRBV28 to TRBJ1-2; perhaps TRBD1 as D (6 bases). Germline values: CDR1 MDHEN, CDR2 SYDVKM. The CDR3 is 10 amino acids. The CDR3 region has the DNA TGTGCCAGCGGACCTCTACAGGGTAACTTC. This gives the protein CASGPLQGNF.

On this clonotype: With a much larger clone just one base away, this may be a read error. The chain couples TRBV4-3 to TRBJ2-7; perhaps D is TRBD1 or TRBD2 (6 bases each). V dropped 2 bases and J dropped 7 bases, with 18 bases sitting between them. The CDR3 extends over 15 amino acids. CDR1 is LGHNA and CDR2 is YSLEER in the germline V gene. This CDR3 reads CASSQFLGGPREQYF. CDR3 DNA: TGCGCCAGCAGCCAATTCTTAGGGGGGCCGCGGGAGCAGTACTTC.

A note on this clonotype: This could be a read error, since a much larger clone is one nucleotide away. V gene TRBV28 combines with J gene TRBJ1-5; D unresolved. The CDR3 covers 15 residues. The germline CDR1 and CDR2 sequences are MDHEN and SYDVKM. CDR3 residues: CASSTAPPGYQPQDF. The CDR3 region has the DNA TGTGCCAGCAGTACGGCCCCCCCGGGTTATCAGCCCCAGGATTTT. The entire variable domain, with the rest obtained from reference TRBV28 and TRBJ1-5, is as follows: DVKVTQSSRYLVKRTGEKVFLECVQDMDHENMFWYRQDPGLGLRLIYFSYDVKMKEKGDIPEGYSVSREKKERFSLILESASTNQTSMYLCASSTAPPGYQPQDFGDGTRLSIL.

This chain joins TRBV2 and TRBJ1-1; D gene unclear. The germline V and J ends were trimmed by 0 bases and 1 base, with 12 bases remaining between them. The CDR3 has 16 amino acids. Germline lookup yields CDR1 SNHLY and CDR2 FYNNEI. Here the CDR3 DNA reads TGTGCCAGCAGTGAAGCGCTTCAACGGTCGAACACTGAAGCTTTCTTT. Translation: CASSEALQRSNTEAFF.

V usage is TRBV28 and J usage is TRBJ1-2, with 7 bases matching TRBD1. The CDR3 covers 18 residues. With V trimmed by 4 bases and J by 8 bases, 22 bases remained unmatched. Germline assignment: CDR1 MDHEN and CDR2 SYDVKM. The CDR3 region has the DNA TGTGCCAGCAGTTCCCAAAACATCCTCCGGGACAGCCTTGGAGGCTACACCTTC. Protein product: CASSSQNILRDSLGGYTF.

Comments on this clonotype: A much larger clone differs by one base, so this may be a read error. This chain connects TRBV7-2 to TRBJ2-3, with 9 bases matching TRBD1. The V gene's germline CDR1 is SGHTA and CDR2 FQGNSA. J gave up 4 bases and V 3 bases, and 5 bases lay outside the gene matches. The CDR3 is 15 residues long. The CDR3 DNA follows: TGTGCCAGCAGCTTCACAGGGGGCGCGCCAGATACGCAGTATTTT. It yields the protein CASSFTGGAPDTQYF. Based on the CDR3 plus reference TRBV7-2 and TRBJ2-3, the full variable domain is GAGVSQSPSNKVTEKGKDVELRCDPISGHTALYWYRQSLGQGLEFLIYFQGNSAPDKSGLPSDRFSAERTGGSVSTLTIQRTQQEDSAVYLCASSFTGGAPDTQYFGPGTRLTVL.